The clone carrying this T cell receptor beta chain was seen ten or more times. Its antigen remains unidentified. This entry is derived from a study of blood T cells in healthy people across ages. Overall study findings and caveats: Aged donors had fewer naive CD4+ cells and lower diversity than long-lived donors.

A sample-barcoded 5' primer and a J-beta primer mix were used in a second PCR of about 6 to 11 cycles. MiXCR, run by TCRdb on the 5' RACE reads, gives a single entry per CDR3 protein. Here the sample spans 850,000 or so distinct CDR3 sequences, 25% to 35% being singletons. The CDR3 runs to 14 residues. Germline values: CDR1 DFQATT, CDR2 SNEGSKA (reference sequence). V was clipped by 3 bases and J by 0 bases; unmatched bases: 3. The V gene is TRBV20-1, the J gene TRBJ2-7; 9 nucleotides line up with TRBD1. The receptor's source is a woman older than 75 in good health. Sequencing was performed on blood. The CDR3 DNA reads TGCAGTGCTAGTGCGGGACAGGGCTCCTACGAGCAGTACTTC. Its translation: CSASAGQGSYEQYF.